This TCR beta chain comes out of a study of cytomegalovirus exposure and HLA in healthy donors. General study points: Some segments of the V type, notably TRBV6-2 and TRBV6-3, were excluded as indistinguishable. A later analysis showed that HLA-associated TCR beta chains had undergone more clonal expansion than equally common others. Later work associated roughly 17,000 TCR beta sequences with HLA alleles at 0.05 false discovery rate.

PCR involved 60 Vbeta and 13 Jbeta primers. The assay was immunoSEQ multiplex PCR, and TCRdb's table has in-frame clones only and misses some. The sample contains roughly 280,000 clones, roughly 70% of which appear only once. Comment on this clone: Its antigen is as yet unknown.

V gave up 2 bases and J gave up 1 base, with 14 bases separating them. Germline CDR1 and CDR2: KGHSH and LQKENI. There are 16 residues in the CDR3. This rearrangement joins TRBV18 to TRBJ1-1; possibly TRBD1 for D (5 bases). The receptor was isolated from a female donor in good health and CMV-seronegative. The specimen was PBMCs. CDR3 sequence (DNA): TGTGCCAGCTCACCAATACTCTGGGGGGAGAACACTGAAGCTTTCTTT. It yields the protein CASSPILWGENTEAFF. Variable domain in full (rest from reference TRBV18 and TRBJ1-1): NAGVMQNPRHLVRRRGQEARLRCSPMKGHSHVYWYRQLPEEGLKFMVYLQKENIIDESGMPKERFSAEFPKEGPSILRIQQVVRGDSAAYFCASSPILWGENTEAFFGQGTRLTVV.